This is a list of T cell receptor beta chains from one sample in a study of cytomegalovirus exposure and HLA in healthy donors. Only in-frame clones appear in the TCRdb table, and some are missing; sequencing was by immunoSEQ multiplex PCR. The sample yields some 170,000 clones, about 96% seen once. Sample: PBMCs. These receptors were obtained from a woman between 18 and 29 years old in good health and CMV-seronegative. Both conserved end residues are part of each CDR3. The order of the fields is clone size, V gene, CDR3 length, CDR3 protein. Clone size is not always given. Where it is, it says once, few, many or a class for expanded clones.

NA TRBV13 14 CASSLGNMNTEAFF
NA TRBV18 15 CASSQAGGDSYEQYF
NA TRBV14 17 CASSQGLGQGQHSPLHF
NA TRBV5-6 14 CASHQEADTGELFF
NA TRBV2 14 CASSGGTGNTEAFF
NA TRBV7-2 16 CASSLGASGTTDTQYF
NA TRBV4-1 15 CASSQEPTHTDTQYF
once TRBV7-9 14 CASSLGVAKNIQYF
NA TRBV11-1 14 CASRTGLNNSPLHF
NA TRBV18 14 CASSPQGGNQPQHF
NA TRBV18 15 CASSPETSGGYEQYF
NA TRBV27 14 CASSLAYSNQPQHF
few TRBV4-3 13 CASSRGGNYGYTF
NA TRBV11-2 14 CASSFRPSTDTQYF
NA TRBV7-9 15 CASSSGTGSNQPQHF
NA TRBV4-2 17 CASSHAGLAERPGELFF
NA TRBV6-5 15 CASRQDRGILNEQFF
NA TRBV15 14 CATNLGQGTHEQYF
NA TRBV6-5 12 CASKRGEEKLFF
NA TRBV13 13 CASSQQGNYGYTF
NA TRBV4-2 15 CASSQDPGRGEKLFF
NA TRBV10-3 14 CAIRGTSGDYEQYF
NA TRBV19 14 CASSRQGGNTEAFF
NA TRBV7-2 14 CASTGEGSPSEQFF
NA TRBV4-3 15 CASSQIGGIGEKLFF
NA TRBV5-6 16 CASSPGTGRGEETQYF
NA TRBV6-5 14 CATSPGQGSYEQYF
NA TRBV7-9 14 CASSHIRQGDEQYF
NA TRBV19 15 CASSLTSGGRNEQFF
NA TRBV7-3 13 CASSASNTGELFF
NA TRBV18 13 CASSPGARNEQFF
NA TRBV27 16 CASSLSGGGGTDTQYF
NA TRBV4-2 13 CASSQMNSYEQYF
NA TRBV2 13 CASSDWTASPLHF
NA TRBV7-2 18 CASSFSHISGGFPYEQYF
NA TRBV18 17 CASSPSGLAGGLREQYF
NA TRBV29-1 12 CSVVTGKAEAFF
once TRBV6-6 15 CASSPGQGGSTEAFF
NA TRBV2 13 CASRGGEGYGYTF
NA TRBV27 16 CASSLLPAGGNYEQYF
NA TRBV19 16 CASSIPGTGFAGELFF
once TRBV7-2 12 CASSNGQGSITF
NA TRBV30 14 CAWTGTPINEKLFF
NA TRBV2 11 CASSLQGEAFF
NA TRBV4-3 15 CASSQDPAGRTEAFF
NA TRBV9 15 CASSEQGSSYNEQFF
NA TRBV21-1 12 CASLGGPNEQFF
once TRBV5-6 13 CASSWALEGVEYF
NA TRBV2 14 CASRGTVSSYEQYF
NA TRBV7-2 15 CASSLGAGGRETQYF
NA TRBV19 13 CATRTGDNSPLHF
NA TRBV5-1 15 CASSLSVAGYEKLFF
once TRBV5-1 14 CASTDSGFGDTQYF
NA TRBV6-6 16 CASTPRTGGSTDTQYF
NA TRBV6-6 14 CASTGGHLAGELFF
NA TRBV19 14 CASSTGQDSYEQYF